The entry that follows covers one T cell receptor beta chain sequence. The source of the sample is a study of T cell clonotyping in hematopoietic cell transplantation. Produced via immunoSEQ multiplex PCR; TCRdb's table is partial and in-frame only. The table shows around 4,800 clones, with under 20% occurring only once. Germline V gene lookup returns CDR1 SQVTM and CDR2 ANQGSEA. Trimming shortened V by 7 bases and J by 3 bases, and 12 bases separated the two germline ends. The CDR3 runs to 12 residues. Specimen: PBMCs, collected 180 days after allogeneic stem cell transplant. The chain combines TRBV29-1 with TRBJ2-5, with a possible D match to TRBD1 (5 bases). This receptor was taken from a young adult male patient who had an allogeneic stem cell transplant, so the T cells may come from the graft donor. Some clones in this sample may be carry-over from other donors' samples. In nucleotides, the CDR3 is TGCAGCGGGGCAGGGTCAGAAGAGACCCAGTACTTC. Protein: CSGAGSEETQYF.